A single sample is the source of the 11 T cell receptor beta chains below, sequenced in a study of chemoradiotherapy in HPV16-positive cancers. TCRdb's table, derived via immunoSEQ multiplex PCR, lists solely in-frame clones and lacks some. The sample shows 12,000 or so clones, nearly 90% of them seen only once. The sample was collected from a patient who underwent chemoradiotherapy. The source is a human donor with HPV-associated anogenital cancer.

J is TRBJ2-3 and V is TRBV9; weak D call: TRBD1 (6 bases). The CDR3 runs to 15 residues. V lost 0 bases, J lost 1 base, and 9 bases lay in between. The V gene's germline CDR1 is SGDLS and CDR2 YYNGEE. CDR3 protein: CASSVESGGTDTQYF. For the CDR3, the DNA is TGTGCCAGCAGCGTAGAGTCAGGGGGCACAGATACGCAGTATTTT.

The V gene is TRBV10-2, the J gene TRBJ2-7; D is perhaps TRBD1 (8 bases). Germline lookup yields CDR1 WSHSY and CDR2 SAAADI. The CDR3 has 13 amino acids. V shed 7 bases and J shed 5 bases, with 15 bases lying between them. CDR3 loop: CASTRTGRDEQYF. CDR3 coding DNA: TGCGCCAGCACGAGGACAGGGAGGGACGAGCAGTACTTC.

Remarks on this clone: Lacking the conserved final phenylalanine or tryptophan, this CDR3 likely reflects a read error. The chain recombines TRBV10-1 with TRBJ1-1; D gene uncertain. From germline, CDR1 is WNHNN and CDR2 SYGVQD (reference sequence). This CDR3 is 15 amino acids long. The V and J ends lost 3 bases and 2 bases respectively, with 13 bases between them. CDR3 residues: CASSDDGRINTEAFS. The DNA of the CDR3 is TGCGCCAGCAGTGATGACGGCAGGATAAACACTGAAGCTTTCTCT.

The chain links TRBV5-4 to TRBJ1-2; TRBD1 agrees at 7 bases. The V gene end was trimmed by 0 bases and the J gene end by 6 bases; junction bases not matched to a gene: 11. Germline V gene data show CDR1 as SGHNT and CDR2 as YYREEE (reference sequence). The CDR3 covers 16 residues. The CDR3 coding sequence is TGTGCCAGCAGCTTGGGACAGGGATTGAGGTTGGATGGCTACACCTTC. Translated: CASSLGQGLRLDGYTF. Full variable domain (outside the CDR3, taken from reference TRBV5-4 and TRBJ1-2): ETGVTQSPTHLIKTRGQQVTLRCSSQSGHNTVSWYQQALGQGPQFIFQYYREEENGRGNFPPRFSGLQFPNYSSELNVNALELDDSALYLCASSLGQGLRLDGYTFGSGTRLTVV.

The chain carries TRBV19 and TRBJ1-4; weak D call: TRBD1 (5 bases). The CDR3 is made up of 14 amino acids. Trimming removed 6 bases at V and 3 bases at J, with 11 bases between. Germline V gene lookup returns CDR1 LNHDA and CDR2 SQIVND (reference sequence). The CDR3 loop reads CASRTTASNEKLFF. The CDR3 nucleotides are TGTGCCAGTAGAACGACAGCATCTAATGAAAAACTGTTTTTT.

The J gene is TRBJ1-1, the V gene TRBV5-4, with D tentatively TRBD1 (5 bases). Trimming left V 2 bases short and J 3 bases short, with 11 bases between. Germline values: CDR1 SGHNT, CDR2 YYREEE (reference sequence). This CDR3 region has 14 residues. The CDR3 is CASSFRVRDTEAFF. The CDR3 DNA reads as TGTGCCAGCAGCTTCAGGGTAAGGGACACTGAAGCTTTCTTT.

The genes are TRBV11-1 and TRBJ1-2; 8 bases map to TRBD1. The CDR3 runs to 16 residues. V trimming: 7 bases; J trimming: 1 base; junction bases outside the gene matches: 11. Germline V gene lookup returns CDR1 SGHAT and CDR2 FQDESV (reference sequence). The CDR3 coding sequence is TGTGCCAGCACCGCGGACAGGGAACCTATTAACTATGGCTACACCTTC. Its translation is CASTADREPINYGYTF.

The chain couples TRBV5-6 to TRBJ1-4; D gene ambiguous. The CDR3 extends over 15 amino acids. Germline CDR1 SGHDT, CDR2 YYEEEE. Trimming took off 3 bases at V and 8 bases at J, with 17 bases between the two ends. In DNA, the CDR3 is TGTGCCAGCAGCTCACGAGGGCCAAACCGGGAAAAACTGTTTTTT. Its translation: CASSSRGPNREKLFF.

V usage is TRBV6-1 and J usage is TRBJ1-5, with unresolved D. Trimming removed 11 bases at V and 2 bases at J, with 13 bases between. The CDR3 has 13 amino acids. CDR1 and CDR2 from the germline V gene are MNHNS and SASEGT. In DNA form, the CDR3 reads TGTGCCTCCCTAGACGGTGGCAATCAGCCCCAGCATTTT. Amino acid sequence: CASLDGGNQPQHF.

Here the CDR3 DNA reads TGCAGCGTCGCTGGACAGGGGAGTAACTATGGCTACACCTTC. Translated, it gives CSVAGQGSNYGYTF. The chain recombines TRBV29-1 with TRBJ1-2, with 9 bases lining up with TRBD1. This CDR3 is 14 amino acids long. CDR1 is SQVTM and CDR2 is ANQGSEA in the germline V gene. Trimming cost V 6 bases and J 1 base; bases outside gene matches: 6.

This clone has a handful of counts. V usage is TRBV7-9 and J usage is TRBJ2-1; D is unresolved. Trimming cost V 5 bases and J 6 bases, with 17 bases left between them. This CDR3 has 15 residues. Germline loops: CDR1 SEHNR, CDR2 FQNEAQ (reference sequence). CDR3 sequence reads: CASSLGDGVGNEQFF. The CDR3 DNA sequence: TGTGCCAGCAGCCTCGGAGACGGCGTGGGCAATGAGCAGTTCTTC.